Listed below are T cell receptor beta chains from one sample, sequenced in a study of brain T cells in children with intractable seizures. The assay was immunoSEQ multiplex PCR, and TCRdb's table has in-frame clones only and misses some. The table shows under 150,000 clones, with roughly 92% occurring only once. The source material was peripheral blood, sampled at surgery. These receptors came from a boy in the first two years of life with hemimegalencephaly and intractable seizures. Both conserved end residues are part of each CDR3. Each record gives: CDR3 DNA, CDR3 protein, clone size, J gene, D gene, V gene. D genes are given only for firm matches. Part of the rows lack a size; the others show once, few, many or a class for expanded clones.

cdr3_nt: TGTGCCACCTGGGACGGAAGCACAGATACGCAGTATTTT
cdr3_aa: CATWDGSTDTQYF
clone_size: NA
j_call: TRBJ2-3
d_call: NA
v_call: TRBV10-3

cdr3_nt: TGTGCCAGCAGCTCATCGGGACAGGGCCCTTGGCATTCACCCCTCCACTTT
cdr3_aa: CASSSSGQGPWHSPLHF
clone_size: NA
j_call: TRBJ1-6
d_call: TRBD1
v_call: TRBV13

cdr3_nt: TGTGCCAGCAGTGAAGTCCGGAACGAGCAGTTCTTC
cdr3_aa: CASSEVRNEQFF
clone_size: NA
j_call: TRBJ2-1
d_call: NA
v_call: TRBV6-1

cdr3_nt: TGTGCCAGCAGTTCCCACAGGGAGGGAGAGACCCAGTACTTC
cdr3_aa: CASSSHREGETQYF
clone_size: NA
j_call: TRBJ2-5
d_call: NA
v_call: TRBV27

cdr3_nt: TGTGCCAGCAGCCAATCCGGGACAGGGAGAGTACTCCACTTT
cdr3_aa: CASSQSGTGRVLHF
clone_size: once
j_call: TRBJ1-6
d_call: TRBD1
v_call: TRBV3-1/TRBV3-2

cdr3_nt: TGTGCCAGCAGCTTAGAGATTGTTCTGGGGGGCTGGAACACTGAAGCTTTCTTT
cdr3_aa: CASSLEIVLGGWNTEAFF
clone_size: NA
j_call: TRBJ1-1
d_call: NA
v_call: TRBV7-9

cdr3_nt: TGTGCCAGCCAACCCATACAGGGGGGGACTGAAGCTTTCTTT
cdr3_aa: CASQPIQGGTEAFF
clone_size: NA
j_call: TRBJ1-1
d_call: TRBD1
v_call: TRBV19

cdr3_nt: TGTGCCAGCAGCTCGCGGGACAGGGCACAAGAGACCCAGTACTTC
cdr3_aa: CASSSRDRAQETQYF
clone_size: NA
j_call: TRBJ2-5
d_call: TRBD1
v_call: TRBV5-4

cdr3_nt: TGTGCCAGAAGCACTCCAAGGGAAAAACTGTTTTTT
cdr3_aa: CARSTPREKLFF
clone_size: NA
j_call: TRBJ1-4
d_call: NA
v_call: TRBV5-3

cdr3_nt: TGTGCCAGCAGCTTTGGGCAGCCCAATGAGCAGTTCTTC
cdr3_aa: CASSFGQPNEQFF
clone_size: NA
j_call: TRBJ2-1
d_call: NA
v_call: TRBV7-9

cdr3_nt: TGTGCCAGCAGAGGGGACTCCTACATTCAGTACTTC
cdr3_aa: CASRGDSYIQYF
clone_size: NA
j_call: TRBJ2-4
d_call: NA
v_call: TRBV2

cdr3_nt: TGTGCCAGCAGCGATACTCTAGCGGGCTCCCGGAATGAGCAGTTCTTC
cdr3_aa: CASSDTLAGSRNEQFF
clone_size: NA
j_call: TRBJ2-1
d_call: TRBD2
v_call: TRBV7-9

cdr3_nt: TGTGCCAGCGCGGGACCAGGACAGCAAGAGACCCAGTACTTC
cdr3_aa: CASAGPGQQETQYF
clone_size: NA
j_call: TRBJ2-5
d_call: NA
v_call: TRBV2

cdr3_nt: TGTGCCAGCAGCAGGGACAGGGATGAAAAACTGTTTTTT
cdr3_aa: CASSRDRDEKLFF
clone_size: NA
j_call: TRBJ1-4
d_call: TRBD1
v_call: TRBV14

cdr3_nt: TGTGCCACTGACAGGGAGTCGGGACTAGCGGGTGGAAATGAGCAGTTCTTC
cdr3_aa: CATDRESGLAGGNEQFF
clone_size: few
j_call: TRBJ2-1
d_call: TRBD2
v_call: TRBV2

cdr3_nt: TGTGCCACCAGTGATAAGGACAGGGACAACACTGAAGCTTTCTTT
cdr3_aa: CATSDKDRDNTEAFF
clone_size: NA
j_call: TRBJ1-1
d_call: TRBD1
v_call: TRBV24-1

cdr3_nt: TGTGCCAGCAGTTACTCGGCAGGGGCCCGGGGGGAGCAGTTCTTC
cdr3_aa: CASSYSAGARGEQFF
clone_size: NA
j_call: TRBJ2-1
d_call: NA
v_call: TRBV6-5

cdr3_nt: TGTGCCAGCTCACCCCTCCATGGCGAAACAGGGAGGAACACTGAAGCTTTCTTT
cdr3_aa: CASSPLHGETGRNTEAFF
clone_size: NA
j_call: TRBJ1-1
d_call: NA
v_call: TRBV18

cdr3_nt: TGTGCCAGCAGCCGGGACAGGGGGGGAGGCTACACCTTC
cdr3_aa: CASSRDRGGGYTF
clone_size: NA
j_call: TRBJ1-2
d_call: TRBD1
v_call: TRBV28

cdr3_nt: TGCGCCAGCAGTCCCCCCAGGAGGGAAAGGTCCTACGAGCAGTACTTC
cdr3_aa: CASSPPRRERSYEQYF
clone_size: NA
j_call: TRBJ2-7
d_call: NA
v_call: TRBV10-1

cdr3_nt: TGTGCCAGCAGTTGGGAGGGCTATGGCTACACCTTC
cdr3_aa: CASSWEGYGYTF
clone_size: NA
j_call: TRBJ1-2
d_call: NA
v_call: TRBV6-6

cdr3_nt: TGCAGCGTTGCTGCCAGGGGGAGCCTATACACAGATACGCAGTATTTT
cdr3_aa: CSVAARGSLYTDTQYF
clone_size: NA
j_call: TRBJ2-3
d_call: TRBD1
v_call: TRBV29-1

cdr3_nt: TGTGCCAGCAGTTTGGGGTGGGAAATCAGCCCCCTCAGATTTAACACCGGGGAGCTGTTTTTT
cdr3_aa: CASSLGWEISPLRFNTGELFF
clone_size: NA
j_call: TRBJ2-2
d_call: NA
v_call: TRBV28

cdr3_nt: TGTGCCTGGAGTGTGGACAGGGGAAGCGAAAAACTGTTTTTT
cdr3_aa: CAWSVDRGSEKLFF
clone_size: once
j_call: TRBJ1-4
d_call: TRBD1
v_call: TRBV30

cdr3_nt: TGTGCCAGCAGTTACGTCGGGCCCTACGAGCAGTACTTC
cdr3_aa: CASSYVGPYEQYF
clone_size: NA
j_call: TRBJ2-7
d_call: NA
v_call: TRBV6-5